The 27 T cell receptor beta chains listed next were all sequenced from one sample in a study of neurological immune-mediated disorders. TCRdb analysed the 5' RACE reads with MiXCR anew, one entry per CDR3 protein. This sample has 100,000 to 150,000 distinct CDR3 sequences, with about 3.4% found just once. The sequencing input was PBMCs. The receptors were gathered from a woman aged 25 to 39 with multiple sclerosis.

This clonotype occurred many times. The V and J genes are TRBV10-3 and TRBJ2-1, with D unclear. The germline V and J ends were trimmed by 3 bases and 0 bases, with 6 bases remaining between them. Germline-derived CDR1 and CDR2 are ENHRY and SYGVKD. The CDR3 contains 14 residues. CDR3 loop: CAISDPSSYNEQFF. The CDR3 DNA reads TGTGCCATCAGTGACCCTAGCTCCTACAATGAGCAGTTCTTC.

This clonotype was detected ten times or more. The chain has TRBV7-2 and TRBJ1-1; perhaps TRBD1 as D (6 bases). Germline loops: CDR1 SGHTA, CDR2 FQGNSA. The CDR3 sequence is 13 residues long. V was clipped by 1 base and J by 8 bases, with 11 bases between them. The CDR3 region has the DNA TGTGCCAGCAGCTTAGTGACAGGCGTCGAAGCTTTCTTT. It codes for CASSLVTGVEAFF.

This clonotype was counted only a few times. This CDR3 reads CSARDYRANTEAFF. The CDR3 DNA follows: TGCAGTGCTAGAGACTACAGGGCGAACACTGAAGCTTTCTTT. The genes are TRBV20-1 and TRBJ1-1; tentative D call: TRBD1 (6 bases). Germline V CDR1 and CDR2: DFQATT, SNEGSKA (reference sequence). This CDR3 has 14 amino acids. Trimming removed 0 bases from V and 1 base from J, with 9 bases in between.

The J gene is TRBJ1-5, the V gene TRBV3-1, with D hard to call. The CDR3 is made up of 13 amino acids. With 0 bases removed from V and 4 bases from J, the gap between germline ends came to 4 bases. The germline V gene encodes CDR1 LGHDT and CDR2 YNNKEL (reference sequence). CDR3 loop: CASSQEGNQPQHF. CDR3 nucleotides: TGTGCCAGCAGCCAAGAAGGTAATCAGCCCCAGCATTTT.

In its sample, this clonotype was seen many times. V usage is TRBV12-3 or TRBV12-4 and J usage is TRBJ1-1, with 7 bases identical to TRBD1. This CDR3 is 14 amino acids long. V lost 5 bases to trimming and J lost 0 bases; unmatched junction nucleotides: 3. CDR3 residues: CASSEDRLNTEAFF. In nucleotides, the CDR3 is TGTGCCAGCAGTGAGGACAGGTTGAACACTGAAGCTTTCTTT.

The genes are TRBV5-6 and TRBJ2-7; possible D gene TRBD2, 6 bases. The ends were cut back, 4 bases at V and 9 bases at J, with 20 bases in the middle. The CDR3 extends over 14 amino acids. CDR1 is SGHDT, CDR2 YYEEEE, per germline. The CDR3 region has the DNA TGTGCCAGCAGCATCTGGGCGGGACTCCGTGGGCAGTACTTC. It yields the protein CASSIWAGLRGQYF. Full variable domain (remainder filled in from reference TRBV5-6 and TRBJ2-7): DAGVTQSPTHLIKTRGQQVTLRCSPKSGHDTVSWYQQALGQGPQFIFQYYEEEERQRGNFPDRFSGHQFPNYSSELNVNALLLGDSALYLCASSIWAGLRGQYFGPGTRLTVT.

This clonotype has ten or more counts. This chain connects TRBV7-2 to TRBJ1-1, with 7 bases matching TRBD1. Germline values: CDR1 SGHTA, CDR2 FQGNSA. The V and J ends lost 6 bases and 4 bases, in that order; junction bases with no gene match: 5. The CDR3 has 13 amino acids. Written as DNA, the CDR3 is TGTGCCAGCAGTTTGACAGGGCTCACTGAAGCTTTCTTT. This codes for CASSLTGLTEAFF.

This clonotype was recorded at least ten times. V and J are TRBV12-3 or TRBV12-4 and TRBJ2-4, with D tentatively TRBD1 (6 bases). CDR3 length: 16 amino acids. Deletions cut 2 bases from V and 3 bases from J, with 14 bases between. The CDR3 region is CASSLQGFVGKNIQYF. The CDR3 bases are TGTGCCAGCAGTTTACAGGGGTTCGTTGGCAAAAACATTCAGTACTTC.

This clonotype was seen ten or more times. This chain joins TRBV10-3 and TRBJ2-2; D is undetermined. The CDR3 totals 12 residues. The V gene's germline CDR1 is ENHRY and CDR2 SYGVKD. The V end lost 2 bases, the J end lost 6 bases, and 4 bases lay between the germline ends. The DNA for the CDR3 is TGTGCCATCAGTGAGGGTCCCGGGGAGCTGTTTTTT. Translation gives CAISEGPGELFF.

Ten or more counts support this clonotype. The chain carries TRBV7-6 and TRBJ2-5; 11 nucleotides match TRBD2. The germline V gene encodes CDR1 SGHVS and CDR2 FNYEAQ. The CDR3 sequence is 15 residues long. V lost 5 bases and J lost 5; bases outside the gene matches: 7. The CDR3 loop is CASSTNSGGAETQYF. The CDR3 DNA is TGTGCCAGCAGCACAAATAGCGGGGGGGCGGAGACCCAGTACTTC.

This clonotype was counted many times. This chain's CDR3 is CASSELLGGETQYF. DNA for the CDR3: TGTGCCAGCAGCGAATTACTAGGGGGAGAGACCCAGTACTTC. The chain carries TRBV12-3 or TRBV12-4 and TRBJ2-5; tentatively, D is TRBD1 (6 bases). This CDR3 spans 14 amino acids. V lost 6 bases to trimming and J lost 4 bases, with 15 bases between them.

This clonotype occurred many times. Here the CDR3 reads CASSWDSGTQYF. Written as DNA, the CDR3 is TGTGCCAGCAGCTGGGACAGCGGTACGCAGTATTTT. The J gene is TRBJ2-3, the V gene TRBV7-8; TRBD1 matches 7 bases. The CDR3 is 12 amino acids. V trimming: 4 bases; J trimming: 8 bases; junction bases outside the gene matches: 3. Germline CDR1 SGHVS, CDR2 FQNEAQ.

This clonotype came up many times. The V and J genes are TRBV5-5 and TRBJ1-1; perhaps TRBD1 as D (5 bases). CDR1 is SGHKS and CDR2 is YYEKEE in the germline V gene (reference sequence). Trimming took 3 bases from V and 6 from J, leaving 9 bases between them. CDR3 length equals 12 residues. CDR3 residues: CASSYQGAEAFF. In DNA form, the CDR3 reads TGTGCCAGCAGCTATCAGGGAGCTGAAGCTTTCTTT.

This clonotype was picked up many times. The chain carries TRBV27 and TRBJ1-5; TRBD1 aligns across 7 bases. This CDR3 has 14 amino acids. The germline gives CDR1 MNHEY, CDR2 SMNVEV (reference sequence). V lost 8 bases to trimming and J lost 0 bases; unmatched junction nucleotides: 4. The CDR3 coding sequence is TGTGCCAGCCGAGCAGGGGGTAGCAATCAGCCCCAGCATTTT. It is translated as CASRAGGSNQPQHF.

This clonotype occurred many times. The rearrangement joins TRBV7-6 to TRBJ1-2, with D maybe TRBD1 (6 bases). Germline V gives CDR1 SGHVS, CDR2 FNYEAQ. V was pared by 5 bases and J by 0 bases, with 13 bases between. CDR3 length: 15 amino acids. The CDR3 DNA follows: TGTGCCAGCAGCCCCACAGGGCGAGCTAACTATGGCTACACCTTC. This sequence encodes CASSPTGRANYGYTF.

This clonotype was seen ten or more times. V usage is TRBV7-9 and J usage is TRBJ2-1; 9 bases fit TRBD2. Germline CDR1 and CDR2: SEHNR and FQNEAQ (reference sequence). The CDR3 runs to 18 residues. With 2 bases clipped from V and 6 bases from J, the junction kept 14 bases outside the gene matches. DNA of the CDR3: TGTGCCAGCAGCTTATTGGCCTTAGCGGGAGAGGGCGGCAATGAGCAGTTCTTC. Protein product: CASSLLALAGEGGNEQFF.

In this sample, this clonotype turned up a few times. The J gene is TRBJ1-1, the V gene TRBV12-3 or TRBV12-4; D uncertain. The CDR3 is 13 amino acids. The ends were cut back, 3 bases at V and 3 bases at J, with 8 bases in the middle. CDR3 in amino acids: CASSFKRDTEAFF. The CDR3, as DNA: TGTGCCAGCAGTTTTAAGAGGGACACTGAAGCTTTCTTT.

This clonotype appeared many times. This chain joins TRBV7-2 and TRBJ2-1; D gene unclear. Trimming took 4 bases from V and 7 from J, leaving 8 bases between them. Looked up from germline, CDR1 is SGHTA and CDR2 is FQGNSA. The CDR3 loop spans 12 amino acids. CDR3 bases: TGTGCCAGCAGCTATTTCTTAAATGAGCAGTTCTTC. Protein: CASSYFLNEQFF. The entire variable domain, with the rest obtained from reference TRBV7-2 and TRBJ2-1, is as follows: GAGVSQSPSNKVTEKGKDVELRCDPISGHTALYWYRQSLGQGLEFLIYFQGNSAPDKSGLPSDRFSAERTGGSVSTLTIQRTQQEDSAVYLCASSYFLNEQFFGPGTRLTVL.

Many counts were recorded for this clonotype. This rearrangement joins TRBV19 to TRBJ2-2; possibly TRBD2 for D (6 bases). The ends were cut back, 7 bases at V and 7 bases at J, with 13 bases in the middle. CDR1 and CDR2 from the germline V gene are LNHDA and SQIVND (reference sequence). CDR3 length: 13 amino acids. The DNA of the CDR3 is TGTGCCAGTAACGGCGGGATCCACGGGGAGCTGTTTTTT. This gives the protein CASNGGIHGELFF.

The table lists this clonotype with many counts. This chain connects TRBV2 to TRBJ2-2, with D perhaps assigned TRBD1 or TRBD2 (5 bases each). The germline gives CDR1 SNHLY, CDR2 FYNNEI. Trimming shortened V by 6 bases and J by 6 bases, and 20 bases separated the two germline ends. The CDR3 spans 16 residues. CDR3 sequence (DNA): TGTGCCAGCAGGACGGGACCATCCACATCGCCCGGGGAGCTGTTTTTT. Protein: CASRTGPSTSPGELFF.

This clonotype has at least ten counts. The chain employs TRBV12-3 or TRBV12-4 and TRBJ1-5; D unclear. The germline V and J ends were trimmed by 2 bases and 4 bases, with 15 bases remaining between them. The CDR3 spans 16 residues. CDR3 protein: CASSLMAPIRNQPQHF. The CDR3 nucleotides are TGTGCCAGCAGTTTAATGGCACCTATTAGGAATCAGCCCCAGCATTTT.

This clonotype was seen ten or more times. The rearrangement uses TRBV20-1 and TRBJ1-6, with 10 bases identical to TRBD1. Germline CDR1 is DFQATT and CDR2 is SNEGSKA (reference sequence). J gave up 9 bases and V 5 bases, and 4 bases lay outside the gene matches. There are 13 residues in the CDR3. This chain's CDR3 is CSARDRGSSPLHF. DNA for the CDR3: TGCAGTGCTCGGGACAGGGGTAGTTCACCCCTCCACTTT.

There are many counts of this clonotype. The CDR3 region has the DNA TGCAGCGTTGGGGAGCTAACGTACGAGCAGTACTTC. As protein: CSVGELTYEQYF. The chain links TRBV29-1 to TRBJ2-7, with a tentative D call TRBD2 (5 bases). In germline, CDR1 is SQVTM, CDR2 ANQGSEA. The CDR3 totals 12 residues. Trimming took 4 bases from V and 4 from J, leaving 11 bases between them.

There are many counts of this clonotype. The chain is built from TRBV24-1 and TRBJ1-5, with D perhaps matching TRBD1 (5 bases). Germline loops: CDR1 KGHDR, CDR2 SFDVKD. V shed 7 bases and J shed 5 bases, with 11 bases lying between them. The CDR3 length is 13 residues. The CDR3 protein is CATSQGKDQPQHF. DNA for the CDR3: TGTGCCACCAGCCAGGGTAAGGATCAGCCCCAGCATTTT.

This clonotype was seen ten or more times. V and J are TRBV7-9 and TRBJ2-1, with D possibly matching TRBD1 (5 bases). Germline CDR1 is SEHNR and CDR2 is FQNEAQ (reference sequence). The CDR3 consists of 13 residues. V was clipped by 5 bases and J by 4 bases, with 9 bases between them. CDR3 in DNA: TGTGCCAGCAGCCGGACACCGTACAATGAGCAGTTCTTC. Its translation is CASSRTPYNEQFF.

The V call is TRBV27, the J call TRBJ1-1; no clear D gene. The ends were cut back, 1 base at V and 1 base at J, with 10 bases in the middle. The CDR3 is 15 residues long. The germline V gene has CDR1 MNHEY and CDR2 SMNVEV (reference sequence). The CDR3 DNA reads as TGTGCCAGCAGTTTATACGGGGTTTCGAACACTGAAGCTTTCTTT. It specifies CASSLYGVSNTEAFF.

This clonotype was found many times. The V gene is TRBV4-1, the J gene TRBJ2-1; weak D call: TRBD1 (6 bases). V was pared by 4 bases and J by 2 bases, with 15 bases between. CDR1 and CDR2 from the germline V gene are MGHRA and YSYEKL. CDR3 length equals 16 residues. CDR3 in DNA: TGCGCCAGCAGCCGGGACATTCAGCGCCCCTACAATGAGCAGTTCTTC. Encoded protein: CASSRDIQRPYNEQFF.